The following is a T cell receptor (beta chain) sequence with its context. There are a few counts of this clonotype. Its antigen is currently not known. Base qualities are missing; no much larger clone stands one base away. The sample is drawn from a study of blood T cells in healthy people across ages (dated by TCRdb to between 2014 and 2016). Some background on the complete study: In model experiments, template switching captured about one uniquely barcoded TCR beta cDNA molecule for every two T cells. The study measured age-related changes in TCR beta repertoire diversity using deep sequencing normalized with unique cDNA molecular identifiers. The donors were split into four age groups: young (average 16 years), middle-aged (roughly 42), aged (about 56) and long-lived (82). To avoid experimental bias, donors of different ages were randomly spread across the sequencing lanes. Using the same blood draw, the study looked at two additional independent replicas of 1 million unique cDNA reads for two donors, one aged 18 to 30 and the other aged 80 or older. Results and caveats for the whole study, not just this receptor: Compared with the aged group, the long-lived group had more naive CD4+ T cells, fewer expanded clones and increased TCR diversity, a pattern suggesting age selection. Total diversity estimates from one million sequenced T cells were considered lower bounds and underestimates. Because the CMV infection status of the donors was unknown, age-related changes in expanded clonotypes may potentially have been confounded. Since profiling was done on bulk unsorted PBMCs, naive and antigen-experienced compartments could not be conclusively compared. Observed TCR beta diversity correlated strongly with the percentage of naive T cells measured by flow cytometry. As age increased, observed TCR beta diversity per million T cells dropped in a roughly linear way, and a significant reduction was already evident by age about 40.

The library was built by means of 5' RACE. The data were produced on an Illumina HiSeq 2500. A second about 7 to 12 cycle PCR used a sample-barcoded 5' primer and a J-beta primer mix. A unique molecular identifier was introduced onto each TCR beta cDNA molecule by a template-switch 5' adaptor carrying 12 random nucleotides. Each sample yielded at least 3 million CDR3-containing paired-end reads. The Mint cDNA synthesis kit, primed by a TRBC-specific oligonucleotide, was used to synthesize first-strand cDNA from all RNA. Following uracil-DNA glycosylase treatment, all cDNA underwent a first 18-cycle PCR with the universal primers M1SS and BC2_uni_R. Processing in the source paper ran as follows. For normalization, 1 million high-quality reads, each with a distinct molecular identifier, were randomly selected from each sample. Instead of being binned into consensus sequences, reads that shared molecular identifiers were thrown out. MiTCR, with a Q25 quality threshold and the strictest error-elimination algorithm, was used for CDR3 identification, clonotype clustering and error correction. A nonparametric unseen species model with Euler transformation was used to estimate lower-bound total TCR beta diversity. Clones were called with MiXCR by TCRdb after fastp trimmed the public reads at Q25, and only in-frame beta chains were retained. Rows with one shared CDR3 protein collapse into an entry with the most common genes and DNA. V and J calls and clone size were set by TCRdb, not the authors. Present in this sample are about 1.4 million distinct CDR3 sequences, roughly 59% of which were seen just once. The ten largest clones capture about 6.7% of the sample.

CDR1 and CDR2 are read off the germline V gene as MGHRA and YSYEKL. Measured from the cysteine to the phenylalanine, the CDR3 is 15 residues long. The kept DNA is CDR3 alone, 45 bases in frame from the first base. V drops 1 base and J drops 5 bases, leaving 11 bases in between. Systemically healthy Caucasian individuals from Russia, 35 to 40 in total and aged roughly 6 to 95 years, were included as donors. Each donor gave ten milliliters of peripheral blood, collected into EDTA-treated Vacutainer tubes. Ficoll-Paque density-gradient centrifugation was used to isolate PBMCs, with at least 7 million per sample. Total RNA was extracted from PBMCs with Trizol reagent, with at least 5.5 micrograms obtained per sample. For every donor, an aliquot of PBMCs went through flow cytometry to measure the percentages of naive CD45RAhigh/CD27high T cells.

The receptor was derived from a man between 18 and 35 years old in good health. The V gene is TRBV4-1 and the J gene is TRBJ1-4, with an unclear D gene assignment. Material for sequencing was blood. This receptor has the CDR3 CASSQAGSGNEKLFF. The nucleotide sequence is given as TGCGCCAGCAGCCAAGCCGGGTCTGGGAATGAAAAACTGTTTTTT.